Listed here are 25 T cell receptor beta chains from one sample, sequenced in a study of T-cell memory formation after mild COVID-19. One entry per CDR3 protein results from TCRdb running MiXCR on the 5' RACE reads. The sample yields under 200,000 distinct CDR3 sequences, roughly 28% seen once. Source material: PBMCs or a T cell subset sorted from them (not recorded which). These receptors originate from an adult woman who had mild COVID-19 (a few samples of this study predate the infection). Cell type and time point are not known.

This clonotype was counted between two and nine times. The CDR3 DNA reads as TGCGCCAGCAGCCTCGGCCAGGGGGCCCCCACAGATACGCAGTATTTT. Translation gives CASSLGQGAPTDTQYF. The chain combines TRBV5-1 with TRBJ2-3, with 8 bases identical to TRBD1. V dropped 4 bases and J dropped 2; count of bases not matched to a gene: 9. The CDR3 loop spans 16 amino acids. CDR1 and CDR2 (germline): SGHRS, YFSETQ. Using reference TRBV5-1 and TRBJ2-3 for the parts outside the CDR3, the full variable domain is KAGVTQTPRYLIKTRGQQVTLSCSPISGHRSVSWYQQTPGQGLQFLFEYFSETQRNKGNFPGRFSGRQFSNSRSEMNVSTLELGDSALYLCASSLGQGAPTDTQYFGPGTRLTVL.

The chain is built from TRBV4-2 and TRBJ2-1; D is unresolved. Trimming cost V 0 bases and J 0 bases, with 6 bases left between them. The CDR3 is 15 amino acids. CDR1 is LGHNA and CDR2 is YNFKEQ in the germline V gene. CDR3 coding DNA: TGTGCCAGCAGCCAAGAGGGCGGCTCCTACAATGAGCAGTTCTTC. Translating it yields CASSQEGGSYNEQFF.

This clonotype was recorded a few times. This rearrangement joins TRBV12-3 or TRBV12-4 to TRBJ2-1; maybe TRBD2 (6 bases). The CDR3 contains 18 residues. Trimming left V 6 bases short and J 3 bases short, with 24 bases between. Here the CDR3 reads CASRSLGGEGRIYNEQFF. CDR3 nucleotides: TGTGCCAGCAGAAGTTTGGGGGGAGAAGGGCGGATCTACAATGAGCAGTTCTTC.

The chain carries TRBV5-5 and TRBJ2-1; possibly TRBD1 for D (5 bases). This CDR3 is built from 14 residues. V was shortened by 0 bases and J by 2 bases, with 6 bases between the two germline ends. Germline V gene lookup returns CDR1 SGHKS and CDR2 YYEKEE (reference sequence). CDR3 in DNA: TGTGCCAGCAGCTTGGGACAGCCCTACAATGAGCAGTTCTTC. Translated, it gives CASSLGQPYNEQFF.

As concerns this clonotype: At one boundary the junction diverges from the germline segment, which might be a read error. V usage is TRBV29-1 and J usage is TRBJ1-3; no definite D call. CDR1 SQVTM and CDR2 ANQGSEA come from the germline V gene. This CDR3 region has 11 residues. Written as DNA, the CDR3 is TGCAGCGTTGAGACAATTTCGGGCCCTGGATTT. It is translated as CSVETISGPGF.

The chain combines TRBV3-1 with TRBJ2-7; the match to TRBD1 covers 7 bases. V lost 6 bases and J lost 5; bases outside the gene matches: 10. The CDR3 loop spans 14 amino acids. The germline V gene has CDR1 LGHDT and CDR2 YNNKEL (reference sequence). CDR3 nucleotide sequence: TGTGCCAGCAGTCTGAGACAGGGTGGCGACGAGCAGTACTTC. It translates to CASSLRQGGDEQYF.

The rearrangement joins TRBV7-2 to TRBJ2-3; no definite D call. The CDR3 has 15 residues. Germline V gives CDR1 SGHTA, CDR2 FQGNSA. Trimming stripped 3 bases from V and 0 bases from J, with 10 bases between. The CDR3, as DNA: TGTGCCAGCAGCTTCTCAAGACCTAGCACAGATACGCAGTATTTT. It is translated as CASSFSRPSTDTQYF.

This clonotype appeared a few times. J is TRBJ2-5 and V is TRBV7-9; no reliable D call. The CDR3 consists of 20 residues. Trimming removed 3 bases at V and 1 base at J, with 27 bases between. Germline CDR1 is SEHNR and CDR2 is FQNEAQ (reference sequence). CDR3 nucleotides: TGTGCCAGCAGCTTCCTCGAGGCGCGCGGTCTAGGGTCCCGCCAAGAGACCCAGTACTTC. Protein sequence: CASSFLEARGLGSRQETQYF.

The sample holds a few counts of this clonotype. The V and J genes are TRBV4-1 and TRBJ2-6; no definite D call. Germline V gene lookup returns CDR1 MGHRA and CDR2 YSYEKL. V was clipped by 3 bases and J by 1 base, with 4 bases between them. The CDR3 is 14 amino acids. The CDR3 DNA follows: TGCGCCAGCAGCCACCCGTCTGGGGCCAACGTCCTGACTTTC. Translated, it gives CASSHPSGANVLTF.

The rearrangement joins TRBV3-1 to TRBJ1-1, with 10 bases lining up with TRBD1. This CDR3 contains 14 residues. V was pared by 4 bases and J by 4 bases, with 3 bases of the junction left unmatched. The V gene's germline CDR1 is LGHDT and CDR2 YNNKEL (reference sequence). CDR3 sequence: CASSPWTGGTEAFF. CDR3 sequence (DNA): TGTGCCAGCAGCCCGTGGACAGGGGGCACTGAAGCTTTCTTT.

The V call is TRBV19, the J call TRBJ2-7, with 7 bases that match TRBD1. The V gene end was trimmed by 6 bases and the J gene end by 2 bases; junction bases not matched to a gene: 1. Germline V CDR1 and CDR2: LNHDA, SQIVND (reference sequence). The CDR3 is 12 residues long. CDR3 region: CASSGQAYEQYF. CDR3 DNA sequence: TGTGCCAGTAGCGGACAGGCCTACGAGCAGTACTTC.

At least ten counts were recorded for this clonotype. The rearrangement uses TRBV20-1 and TRBJ2-3; TRBD2 matches at 7 bases. Germline V gene lookup returns CDR1 DFQATT and CDR2 SNEGSKA (reference sequence). V shed 0 bases and J 4 bases; nucleotides not matched to a gene: 10. This CDR3 contains 16 residues. Here the CDR3 reads CSARDGTSDVADTQYF. CDR3 nucleotide sequence: TGCAGTGCTAGAGATGGTACTAGCGACGTGGCAGATACGCAGTATTTT.

The genes are TRBV7-9 and TRBJ2-4, with D tentatively TRBD1 (6 bases). The CDR3 has 18 residues. V lost 5 bases, J lost 6 bases, and 26 bases lay in between. From germline, CDR1 is SEHNR and CDR2 FQNEAQ (reference sequence). CDR3 loop: CASSLTRGPTGTSNIQYF. The CDR3 coding sequence is TGTGCCAGCAGCCTCACCCGAGGCCCCACCGGGACATCAAACATTCAGTACTTC.

This chain connects TRBV20-1 to TRBJ2-5; D is uncertain. This CDR3 spans 13 amino acids. V shed 5 bases and J shed 3 bases, with 13 bases lying between them. Germline V gene lookup returns CDR1 DFQATT and CDR2 SNEGSKA (reference sequence). CDR3 sequence reads: CSASRTSKETQYF. CDR3 coding DNA: TGCAGTGCTTCCCGGACGAGCAAAGAGACCCAGTACTTC.

This chain uses TRBV6-2 or TRBV6-3 with TRBJ1-1, with TRBD1 as a possible D gene (5 bases). Trimming took off 5 bases at V and 2 bases at J, with 9 bases between the two ends. This CDR3 region has 13 residues. The germline gives CDR1 MNHEY, CDR2 SVGEGT. The CDR3 here is CASSPRGNTEAFF. The CDR3 DNA sequence: TGTGCCAGCAGTCCCCGGGGCAACACTGAAGCTTTCTTT.

This chain joins TRBV7-3 and TRBJ2-1, with 8 bases aligning to TRBD1. CDR1 SGHTA and CDR2 FQGTGA come from the germline V gene. The CDR3 has 16 residues. V lost 4 bases, J lost 2 bases, and 7 bases stayed unmatched. The CDR3 loop reads CASSWTGPVTYNEQFF. The CDR3 DNA reads as TGTGCCAGCAGCTGGACAGGGCCGGTCACCTACAATGAGCAGTTCTTC.

Written as DNA, the CDR3 is TGCGCCAGCAGCCAAACCCCCGGTGGGGCTAAGAGGGAAAAACTGTTTTTT. Amino acid sequence: CASSQTPGGAKREKLFF. The chain is built from TRBV4-3 and TRBJ1-4, with D possibly matching TRBD1 (5 bases). From germline, CDR1 is LGHNA and CDR2 YSLEER. This CDR3 comprises 17 residues. Trimming shortened V by 2 bases and J by 8 bases, and 21 bases separated the two germline ends.

This clonotype occurred a few times. The chain employs TRBV12-3 or TRBV12-4 and TRBJ2-5; TRBD2 agrees at 11 bases. This CDR3 comprises 13 residues. Unmatched junction bases numbered 3, after V lost 7 bases and J lost 5 bases. In nucleotides, the CDR3 is TGTGCCAGCACCCGACTAGCGGGGGAGACCCAGTACTTC. This gives the protein CASTRLAGETQYF.

The chain carries TRBV12-3 or TRBV12-4 and TRBJ2-5; D unresolved. Trimming removed 5 bases from V and 4 bases from J, with 5 bases in between. The CDR3 extends over 11 amino acids. The CDR3 reads CASSTAETQYF. The CDR3 DNA is TGTGCCAGCAGTACCGCAGAGACCCAGTACTTC.

In this sample, this clonotype turned up a few times. V usage is TRBV6-1 and J usage is TRBJ2-7; D is undetermined. The CDR3 is 12 amino acids. Germline CDR1 and CDR2: MNHNS and SASEGT. V lost 6 bases, J lost 5 bases, and 11 bases lay in between. The CDR3 nucleotides read TGTGCCAGCAGACCAGTGGCCCACGAGCAGTACTTC. Protein sequence: CASRPVAHEQYF.

The chain carries TRBV2 and TRBJ2-1; 7 positions agree with TRBD2. V shed 2 bases and J 1 base; nucleotides not matched to a gene: 11. The length of the CDR3 is 18 residues. The germline gives CDR1 SNHLY, CDR2 FYNNEI. The CDR3 DNA reads TGTGCCAGCAGTGAATGGGGAGGTCCTAGCGGTTCCTACAATGAGCAGTTCTTC. Its protein product is CASSEWGGPSGSYNEQFF.

This sequence joins TRBV4-3 and TRBJ2-3, with a possible D match to TRBD1 (5 bases). V lost 5 bases to trimming and J lost 0 bases, with 15 bases between them. The CDR3 totals 16 residues. Germline CDR1 reads LGHNA; CDR2 reads YSLEER. In DNA, the CDR3 is TGCGCCAGCAGCGCAAGACAGATGCATAGCACAGATACGCAGTATTTT. It is translated as CASSARQMHSTDTQYF.

This chain uses TRBV6-2 or TRBV6-3 with TRBJ2-1; maybe TRBD1 (6 bases). The germline CDR1 and CDR2 sequences are MNHEY and SVGEGT. The V gene lost 5 bases and the J gene lost 5 bases, with 13 bases spanning the gap. The CDR3 is 14 amino acids. CDR3 loop: CASSIGTTNNEQFF. CDR3 in DNA: TGTGCCAGCAGTATAGGGACAACCAACAATGAGCAGTTCTTC.

The gene calls are TRBV20-1 and TRBJ2-4; D call uncertain. V was pared by 6 bases and J by 3 bases, with 12 bases between. The CDR3 contains 13 residues. CDR1 DFQATT and CDR2 SNEGSKA come from the germline V gene (reference sequence). CDR3 DNA: TGCAGTGCCTCCGACGTCAACAAAAACATTCAGTACTTC. The encoded protein is CSASDVNKNIQYF.

V is TRBV5-1 and J is TRBJ1-2; D not certain. This CDR3 contains 13 residues. Trimming shortened V by 0 bases and J by 5 bases, and 8 bases separated the two germline ends. Germline assignment: CDR1 SGHRS and CDR2 YFSETQ. CDR3 nucleotides: TGCGCCAGCAGCTTGGCGGCAGAGTATGGCTACACCTTC. Translated: CASSLAAEYGYTF. Drawing the rest from reference TRBV5-1 and TRBJ1-2, the complete variable domain is KAGVTQTPRYLIKTRGQQVTLSCSPISGHRSVSWYQQTPGQGLQFLFEYFSETQRNKGNFPGRFSGRQFSNSRSEMNVSTLELGDSALYLCASSLAAEYGYTFGSGTRLTVV.